The rows below give T cell receptor beta chains drawn from one sample of a study of post-analysis software for immune sequencing data. TCRdb recomputed calls from the PCR reads with MiXCR, one row per CDR3 protein. The table lists around 770,000 distinct CDR3 sequences, 46% of them singletons. Material for sequencing was blood. The receptors were sampled from a girl aged 5-17 years with multiple sclerosis. Both conserved end residues are part of each CDR3. The order of the fields is J gene, V gene, D gene, clone size, CDR3 DNA, CDR3 protein. The D gene is left open where the match is weak. Part of the rows lack a size; the others show once, few, many or a class for expanded clones.

j_gene: TRBJ2-6
v_gene: TRBV2
d_gene: TRBD1
abundance: .
CDR3nt: TGTGCCAGCAGTGAAGTATCGGACAGGGGGCCCTCTGGGGCCAACGTCCTGACTTTC
CDR3aa: CASSEVSDRGPSGANVLTF

j_gene: TRBJ1-2
v_gene: TRBV13
d_gene: .
abundance: .
CDR3nt: TGTGCCAGCAGCTTAGATACGGGGCATGGCTACACCTTC
CDR3aa: CASSLDTGHGYTF

j_gene: TRBJ2-1
v_gene: TRBV20-1
d_gene: .
abundance: .
CDR3nt: TGCAGTGCTAGAGCCTCGCTAGAGGGGCCTGAGCAGTTCTTC
CDR3aa: CSARASLEGPEQFF

j_gene: TRBJ2-1
v_gene: TRBV6-5
d_gene: TRBD2
abundance: few
CDR3nt: TGTGCCAGCAGTTACGGGGCGGGAGCTCCCGTCAATGAGCAGTTCTTC
CDR3aa: CASSYGAGAPVNEQFF

j_gene: TRBJ2-3
v_gene: TRBV15
d_gene: .
abundance: .
CDR3nt: TGTGCCACCAGCAGAGATCTTGTGGATACGCAGTATTTT
CDR3aa: CATSRDLVDTQYF

j_gene: TRBJ2-3
v_gene: TRBV7-3
d_gene: .
abundance: .
CDR3nt: TGTGCCAGCAGCTTAAGCAGCTACACAGATACGCAGTATTTT
CDR3aa: CASSLSSYTDTQYF

j_gene: TRBJ2-1
v_gene: TRBV20-1
d_gene: .
abundance: few
CDR3nt: TGCAGTGCCCACGGGAATGAGCAGTTCTTC
CDR3aa: CSAHGNEQFF

j_gene: TRBJ2-3
v_gene: TRBV27
d_gene: TRBD2
abundance: .
CDR3nt: TGTGCCAGCAGTTCTCGTGGTAGCGGGATAAGAACGCAGTATTTT
CDR3aa: CASSSRGSGIRTQYF

j_gene: TRBJ1-5
v_gene: TRBV12-3/TRBV12-4
d_gene: TRBD1
abundance: .
CDR3nt: TGTGCCAGCAGTCCCCGGCAGGGGGCGCGGGGTCAGCCCCAGCATTTT
CDR3aa: CASSPRQGARGQPQHF

j_gene: TRBJ2-5
v_gene: TRBV29-1
d_gene: .
abundance: .
CDR3nt: TGCAGCGTGAGCGGCAGTGTGGAGACCCAGTACTTC
CDR3aa: CSVSGSVETQYF

j_gene: TRBJ1-2
v_gene: TRBV20-1
d_gene: .
abundance: once
CDR3nt: TGCAGTGCTAGAGATCCCAAGGGGGGGAACTATGGCTACACCTTC
CDR3aa: CSARDPKGGNYGYTF

j_gene: TRBJ2-7
v_gene: TRBV29-1
d_gene: .
abundance: .
CDR3nt: TGCAGCGCGTCGACTACCTACGAGCAGTACTTC
CDR3aa: CSASTTYEQYF

j_gene: TRBJ2-7
v_gene: TRBV24-1
d_gene: .
abundance: few
CDR3nt: TGTGCCACCAGTGATCCCCTCGGCGAGCAGTACTTC
CDR3aa: CATSDPLGEQYF

j_gene: TRBJ2-5
v_gene: TRBV20-1
d_gene: .
abundance: few
CDR3nt: TGCAGTGCTAGAGACCAAGCTGGTTACGAGGAGACCCAGTACTTC
CDR3aa: CSARDQAGYEETQYF

j_gene: TRBJ2-1
v_gene: TRBV15
d_gene: .
abundance: .
CDR3nt: TGTGCCACCAGCGGCCGTCCCAGGGCCGATGAGCAGTTCTTC
CDR3aa: CATSGRPRADEQFF

j_gene: TRBJ2-1
v_gene: TRBV12-3/TRBV12-4
d_gene: .
abundance: .
CDR3nt: TGTGCCAGCAGCCCTGGCACCCCCCACAATGAGCAGTTCTTC
CDR3aa: CASSPGTPHNEQFF

j_gene: TRBJ2-7
v_gene: TRBV28
d_gene: TRBD1
abundance: few
CDR3nt: TGTGCCAGCAGCTCCGGGACAGGGGATATATTCGAGCAGTACTTC
CDR3aa: CASSSGTGDIFEQYF

j_gene: TRBJ2-7
v_gene: TRBV7-2
d_gene: TRBD2
abundance: .
CDR3nt: TGTGCCAGCACGACGGGGACTAGGCACGAGCAGTACTTC
CDR3aa: CASTTGTRHEQYF

j_gene: TRBJ2-7
v_gene: TRBV27
d_gene: TRBD2
abundance: .
CDR3nt: TGTGCCAGCAGCCAACTAGCGGGAGTTGGGTACGAGCAGTACTTC
CDR3aa: CASSQLAGVGYEQYF

j_gene: TRBJ2-3
v_gene: TRBV15
d_gene: .
abundance: few
CDR3nt: TGTGCCACCAGCAGAGGGGGGGCAGATACGCAGTATTTT
CDR3aa: CATSRGGADTQYF

j_gene: TRBJ2-1
v_gene: TRBV29-1
d_gene: .
abundance: .
CDR3nt: TGCAGCGTGTCTGAGCGGGCCTCGAGGGGTAATGAGCAGTTCTTC
CDR3aa: CSVSERASRGNEQFF

j_gene: TRBJ2-4
v_gene: TRBV6-2/TRBV6-3
d_gene: TRBD1
abundance: .
CDR3nt: TGTGCCAGCAGTTACCCCGGACAGGGGATGCACATTCAGTACTTC
CDR3aa: CASSYPGQGMHIQYF

j_gene: TRBJ2-6
v_gene: TRBV7-2
d_gene: .
abundance: .
CDR3nt: TGTGCCAGCAGTTTCGGGGTGACCTCTGGGGCCAACGTCCTGACTTTC
CDR3aa: CASSFGVTSGANVLTF

j_gene: TRBJ2-3
v_gene: TRBV10-3
d_gene: TRBD2
abundance: .
CDR3nt: TGTGCCATCAGTGGTCTAGCGGGAGCGGGAGATACGCAGTATTTT
CDR3aa: CAISGLAGAGDTQYF

j_gene: TRBJ2-3
v_gene: TRBV14
d_gene: TRBD1
abundance: few
CDR3nt: TGTGCCAGCAGTCCGCTAAAGGGACAGTCCACAGATACGCAGTATTTT
CDR3aa: CASSPLKGQSTDTQYF

j_gene: TRBJ2-3
v_gene: TRBV4-2
d_gene: .
abundance: .
CDR3nt: TGTGCCAGCAGCCAAGACTCCTTCGATACGCAGTATTTT
CDR3aa: CASSQDSFDTQYF

j_gene: TRBJ2-7
v_gene: TRBV12-5
d_gene: TRBD1
abundance: .
CDR3nt: TGTGCTAGTGGTTTGGCCGGAGCCACAGGGGGCGAGCAGTACTTC
CDR3aa: CASGLAGATGGEQYF

j_gene: TRBJ1-2
v_gene: TRBV28
d_gene: .
abundance: few
CDR3nt: TGTGCCAGCAACCCCCCCGGACGTGATCACGGCTACACCTTC
CDR3aa: CASNPPGRDHGYTF

j_gene: TRBJ2-1
v_gene: TRBV5-6
d_gene: TRBD2
abundance: few
CDR3nt: TGTGCCAGCAGCTTGGTAGGGACTAGCACCAATGAGCAGTTCTTC
CDR3aa: CASSLVGTSTNEQFF

j_gene: TRBJ2-6
v_gene: TRBV4-3
d_gene: .
abundance: .
CDR3nt: TGCGCCAGCAGCCAATATTCCCTTGGGACTGGGGCCAACGTCCTGACTTTC
CDR3aa: CASSQYSLGTGANVLTF

j_gene: TRBJ2-3
v_gene: TRBV6-2/TRBV6-3
d_gene: .
abundance: .
CDR3nt: TGTGCCAGTCGCCCTCCGGGAATCCGGGCAGATACGCAGTATTTT
CDR3aa: CASRPPGIRADTQYF

j_gene: TRBJ2-3
v_gene: TRBV3-1
d_gene: .
abundance: .
CDR3nt: TGTGCCAGCAGCCATGGAGGGTCTAGCACAGATACGCAGTATTTT
CDR3aa: CASSHGGSSTDTQYF

j_gene: TRBJ2-7
v_gene: TRBV6-6
d_gene: TRBD2
abundance: few
CDR3nt: TGTGCCAGCGGGACTAGCGGGATCAGCGAGCAGTACTTC
CDR3aa: CASGTSGISEQYF

j_gene: TRBJ2-5
v_gene: TRBV13
d_gene: TRBD2
abundance: few
CDR3nt: TGTGCCAGCAGCCGTGGTGGAGTAGCGGGGGAGCAGTACTTC
CDR3aa: CASSRGGVAGEQYF

j_gene: TRBJ2-1
v_gene: TRBV14
d_gene: .
abundance: .
CDR3nt: TGTGCCAGCAGCCAAGATCTTGATAGCAGTACAGCGCAGTTCTTC
CDR3aa: CASSQDLDSSTAQFF

j_gene: TRBJ1-1
v_gene: TRBV6-1
d_gene: TRBD1
abundance: .
CDR3nt: TGTGCCAGCAATCCCGACAGGGCGCTGAACACTGAAGCTTTCTTT
CDR3aa: CASNPDRALNTEAFF

j_gene: TRBJ1-1
v_gene: TRBV28
d_gene: TRBD1
abundance: .
CDR3nt: TGTGCCAGCAGTTTATGGGCACAGGGGATGAGGGCTGAAGCTTTCTTT
CDR3aa: CASSLWAQGMRAEAFF

j_gene: TRBJ1-5
v_gene: TRBV28
d_gene: TRBD1
abundance: few
CDR3nt: TGTGCCAGCAGTTTAAGACAGGGGTTAGGAAATCAGCCCCAGCATTTT
CDR3aa: CASSLRQGLGNQPQHF

j_gene: TRBJ2-3
v_gene: TRBV7-3
d_gene: .
abundance: .
CDR3nt: TGTGCCAGCAAAGTTGAGGGCGGGGATACGCAGTATTTT
CDR3aa: CASKVEGGDTQYF

j_gene: TRBJ2-1
v_gene: TRBV24-1
d_gene: TRBD1
abundance: .
CDR3nt: TGTGTCACCAGTGATTGGACAGGTTCCTCCTACAATGAGCAGTTCTTC
CDR3aa: CVTSDWTGSSYNEQFF

j_gene: TRBJ2-1
v_gene: TRBV12-3/TRBV12-4
d_gene: .
abundance: .
CDR3nt: TGTGCCAGCAACCTGGACCAAATCTCCTACAATGAGCAGTTCTTC
CDR3aa: CASNLDQISYNEQFF

j_gene: TRBJ2-3
v_gene: TRBV5-1
d_gene: TRBD2
abundance: .
CDR3nt: TGCGCCAGCAGAAACTTAGCGGGAGGAATTCGCACAGATACGCAGTATTTT
CDR3aa: CASRNLAGGIRTDTQYF

j_gene: TRBJ2-1
v_gene: TRBV4-1
d_gene: TRBD2
abundance: .
CDR3nt: TGCGCCAGCAGCCAAGTTGTCCTAGCGGGGGGGAACAATGAGCAGTTCTTC
CDR3aa: CASSQVVLAGGNNEQFF

j_gene: TRBJ2-7
v_gene: TRBV2
d_gene: .
abundance: .
CDR3nt: TGTGCCAGCAGTGAAGTTCCCGACAGCGTTTACTCCTACGAGCAGTACTTC
CDR3aa: CASSEVPDSVYSYEQYF

j_gene: TRBJ2-3
v_gene: TRBV2
d_gene: .
abundance: .
CDR3nt: TGTGCCAGCAGTGTGCCGGGACCAGAGATCACAGATACGCAGTATTTT
CDR3aa: CASSVPGPEITDTQYF

j_gene: TRBJ2-1
v_gene: TRBV7-2
d_gene: TRBD2
abundance: .
CDR3nt: TGTGCCAGCAGCTTGGGGCTAGTTCGGGAGGGTGAGCAGTTCTTC
CDR3aa: CASSLGLVREGEQFF

j_gene: TRBJ2-3
v_gene: TRBV7-9
d_gene: TRBD2
abundance: .
CDR3nt: TGTGCCAGCAGCCTCCCTCCGCGGACTAGCGGGGAGGCAGATACGCAGTATTTT
CDR3aa: CASSLPPRTSGEADTQYF

j_gene: TRBJ2-7
v_gene: TRBV29-1
d_gene: .
abundance: .
CDR3nt: TGCAGCGTCGTAGGGGATGCCTACGAGCAGTACTTC
CDR3aa: CSVVGDAYEQYF

j_gene: TRBJ2-5
v_gene: TRBV7-2
d_gene: TRBD2
abundance: few
CDR3nt: TGTGCCAGCAGCCCTAACGGACTAGCGGGAGAGACCCAGTACTTC
CDR3aa: CASSPNGLAGETQYF

j_gene: TRBJ2-3
v_gene: TRBV7-3
d_gene: .
abundance: many
CDR3nt: TGTGCCAGCAGCTTAGGCGGCACAGATACGCAGTATTTT
CDR3aa: CASSLGGTDTQYF

j_gene: TRBJ2-3
v_gene: TRBV7-3
d_gene: TRBD2
abundance: .
CDR3nt: TGTGCCAGCAGCTTATGGCCCAGTAGCGGGAAGGGAGATACGCAGTATTTT
CDR3aa: CASSLWPSSGKGDTQYF

j_gene: TRBJ1-1
v_gene: TRBV27
d_gene: .
abundance: .
CDR3nt: TGTGCCAGCAGTCCCTGGCGGGGCAGGGGTTCTGAAGCTTTCTTT
CDR3aa: CASSPWRGRGSEAFF

j_gene: TRBJ1-2
v_gene: TRBV7-2
d_gene: .
abundance: .
CDR3nt: TGTGCCAGCAGCTCAAGGAATAATGGCTACACCTTC
CDR3aa: CASSSRNNGYTF

j_gene: TRBJ2-3
v_gene: TRBV7-3
d_gene: TRBD2
abundance: .
CDR3nt: TGTGCCAGCAGCTCACTTGGCGGGAGCCATTCTGATACGCAGTATTTT
CDR3aa: CASSSLGGSHSDTQYF

j_gene: TRBJ2-7
v_gene: TRBV4-2
d_gene: TRBD1
abundance: .
CDR3nt: TGTGCCAGCAGCCAAGATGGACAGGGCTCCTACGAGCAGTACTTC
CDR3aa: CASSQDGQGSYEQYF

j_gene: TRBJ1-5
v_gene: TRBV9
d_gene: .
abundance: .
CDR3nt: TGTGCCAGCAGCGCCGAGGGCAGTTATCAGCCCCAGCATTTT
CDR3aa: CASSAEGSYQPQHF

j_gene: TRBJ2-1
v_gene: TRBV12-3/TRBV12-4
d_gene: .
abundance: .
CDR3nt: TGTGCCAGCAGTTTAGCACTGACCCTTAAGCAGTTCTTC
CDR3aa: CASSLALTLKQFF

j_gene: TRBJ2-1
v_gene: TRBV12-3/TRBV12-4
d_gene: .
abundance: few
CDR3nt: TGTGCCAGCAGTTTAGCGTGGGGCGGGGCCAGCTCCTACAATGAGCAGTTCTTC
CDR3aa: CASSLAWGGASSYNEQFF